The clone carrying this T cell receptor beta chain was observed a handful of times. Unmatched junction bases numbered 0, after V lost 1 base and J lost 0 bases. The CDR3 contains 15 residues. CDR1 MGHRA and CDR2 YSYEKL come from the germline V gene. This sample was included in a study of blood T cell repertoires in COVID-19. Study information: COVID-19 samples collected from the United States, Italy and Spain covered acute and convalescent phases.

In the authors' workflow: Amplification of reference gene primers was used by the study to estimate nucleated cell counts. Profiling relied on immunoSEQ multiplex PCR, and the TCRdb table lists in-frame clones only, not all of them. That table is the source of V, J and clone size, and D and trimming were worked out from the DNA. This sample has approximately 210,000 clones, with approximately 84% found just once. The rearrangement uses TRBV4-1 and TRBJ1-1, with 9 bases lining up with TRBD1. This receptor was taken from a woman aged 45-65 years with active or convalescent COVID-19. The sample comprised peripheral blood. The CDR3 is CASSQGDRVNTEAFF. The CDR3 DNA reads TGCGCCAGCAGCCAAGGGGACAGGGTGAACACTGAAGCTTTCTTT.